The following is a T cell receptor beta chain sequence with its context. This specimen comes from a study of blood T cell repertoires in COVID-19. The repertoire was sequenced with immunoSEQ multiplex PCR; TCRdb's copy has only in-frame clones and lacks some. The table lists roughly 200,000 clones, 83% of them singletons, with about 9% in the top ten. V gave up 6 bases and J gave up 7 bases; unmatched junction bases: 11. Germline V CDR1 and CDR2: LNHDA, SQIVND (reference sequence). CDR3 size: 14 residues. The sample taken for sequencing was peripheral blood. The chain combines TRBV19 with TRBJ1-2; TRBD1 agrees at 7 bases. The sequence was obtained from a man aged 35 to 55 with active or convalescent COVID-19. As DNA, the CDR3 is TGTGCCAGTAGCCCCGACAGGGCCAGCGGTGGCTACACCTTC. Translated, it gives CASSPDRASGGYTF.